The 7 T cell receptor beta chains given below trace back to one sample, sequenced in a study of T cell clones after liver transplantation. Data came from immunoSEQ multiplex PCR; TCRdb stores just in-frame clones and leaves some out. This table holds 20,000 to 25,000 clones, approximately 93% found once. Source: CD8+ T cells from blood, taken less than 27 months after liver transplant. The source of these receptors is a human patient who received a liver transplant. Some of these T cells may belong to the graft donor.

CDR3 protein: CASSLAWETQYF. The DNA for the CDR3 is TGTGCCAGCAGCTTAGCTTGGGAGACCCAGTACTTC. This chain joins TRBV7-9 and TRBJ2-5; D ambiguous. CDR1 is SEHNR and CDR2 is FQNEAQ in the germline V gene (reference sequence). The V end was cut by 0 bases, the J end by 5 bases, with 4 bases between. The CDR3 covers 12 residues. The complete variable domain, with remaining parts taken from reference TRBV7-9 and TRBJ2-5, reads DTGVSQNPRHKITKRGQNVTFRCDPISEHNRLYWYRQTLGQGPEFLTYFQNEAQLEKSRLLSDRFSAERPKGSFSTLEIQRTEQGDSAMYLCASSLAWETQYFGPGTRLLVL.

This rearrangement joins TRBV4-1 to TRBJ2-1; tentatively, D is TRBD1 (5 bases). V was cut by 4 bases and J by 5 bases, with 15 bases left in between. The CDR3 has 15 amino acids. Germline lookup yields CDR1 MGHRA and CDR2 YSYEKL. The CDR3 region is CASSPRRGLNNEQFF. Written as DNA, the CDR3 is TGCGCCAGCAGCCCCCGAAGGGGATTGAACAATGAGCAGTTCTTC.

This sequence joins TRBV6-1 and TRBJ1-1; D is ambiguous. CDR3 size: 13 residues. Germline values: CDR1 MNHNS, CDR2 SASEGT. The V end lost 5 bases, the J end lost 1 base, and 8 bases lay between the germline ends. The chain's CDR3 is CASSKNRNTEAFF. The CDR3 coding sequence is TGTGCCAGCAGTAAAAACAGGAACACTGAAGCTTTCTTT.

V usage is TRBV10-1 and J usage is TRBJ1-5, with D tentatively TRBD1 (5 bases). CDR1 and CDR2 (germline): WNHNN, SYGVQD (reference sequence). V lost 3 bases and J lost 0, with 18 bases in between. The CDR3 runs 18 residues. CDR3: CASSEAEGTDNSNQPQHF. CDR3 nucleotide sequence: TGCGCCAGCAGTGAAGCGGAGGGGACGGATAATAGCAATCAGCCCCAGCATTTT.

V is TRBV25-1 and J is TRBJ2-3, with D possibly TRBD1 on 6 matching bases. Germline lookup yields CDR1 MGHDK and CDR2 SYGVNS. V lost 7 bases, J lost 0 bases, and 14 bases lay in between. The CDR3 is 15 residues long. The CDR3 reads CASTLQGTSTDTQYF. CDR3 bases: TGTGCCAGCACCCTACAGGGTACTAGCACAGATACGCAGTATTTT. The full variable domain, in which reference TRBV25-1 and TRBJ2-3 provide the parts outside the CDR3, is EADIYQTPRYLVIGTGKKITLECSQTMGHDKMYWYQQDPGMELHLIHYSYGVNSTEKGDLSSESTVSRIRTEHFPLTLESARPSHTSQYLCASTLQGTSTDTQYFGPGTRLTVL.

This chain connects TRBV27 to TRBJ2-7; 7 nucleotides align to TRBD2. Germline V gives CDR1 MNHEY, CDR2 SMNVEV (reference sequence). The CDR3 extends over 16 amino acids. V lost 6 bases to trimming and J lost 7 bases; unmatched junction nucleotides: 18. The CDR3 spells CASSPVGGGPAKEQYF. The CDR3, as DNA: TGTGCCAGCAGCCCCGTTGGGGGAGGGCCGGCGAAGGAGCAGTACTTC.

V and J are TRBV6-6 and TRBJ1-2; no firm D call. This CDR3 is built from 13 residues. Trimming cost V 6 bases and J 4 bases, with 12 bases left between them. The germline V gene has CDR1 MNHNY and CDR2 SVGAGI (reference sequence). The CDR3 is CASRSDFIYGYTF. For the CDR3, the DNA is TGTGCCAGCAGGTCGGACTTTATCTATGGCTACACCTTC.